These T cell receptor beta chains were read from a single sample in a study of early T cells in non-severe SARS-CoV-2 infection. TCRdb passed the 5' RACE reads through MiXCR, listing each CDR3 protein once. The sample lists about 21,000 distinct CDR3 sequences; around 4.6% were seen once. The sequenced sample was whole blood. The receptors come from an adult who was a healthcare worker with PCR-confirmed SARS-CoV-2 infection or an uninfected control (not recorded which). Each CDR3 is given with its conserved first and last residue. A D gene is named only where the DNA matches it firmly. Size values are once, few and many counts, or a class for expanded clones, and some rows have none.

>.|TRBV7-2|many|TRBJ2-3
CASSFNTQYF
TGTGCCAGCAGCTTTAATACGCAGTATTTT
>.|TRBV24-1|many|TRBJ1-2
CATSDGQGDGYTF
TGTGCCACCAGTGATGGGCAGGGAGACGGCTACACCTTC
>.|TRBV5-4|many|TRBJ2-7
CASSLKGTLSYEQYF
TGTGCCAGCAGCTTGAAAGGGACCTTATCCTACGAGCAGTACTTC
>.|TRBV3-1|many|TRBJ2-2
CASSLQGGQDGELFF
TGTGCCAGCAGCCTCCAGGGGGGCCAGGACGGGGAGCTGTTTTTT
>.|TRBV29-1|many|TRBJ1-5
CSVGSGPNQPQHF
TGCAGCGTTGGATCAGGGCCCAATCAGCCCCAGCATTTT
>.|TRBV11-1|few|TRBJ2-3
CASSPSTDTQYF
TGTGCCAGCAGCCCTAGCACAGATACGCAGTATTTT
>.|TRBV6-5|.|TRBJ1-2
CASSYSDRLRGYTF
TGTGCCAGCAGTTACTCAGACAGGCTGAGGGGCTACACCTTC
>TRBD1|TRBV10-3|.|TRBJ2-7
CAISETGTGPYEQYF
TGTGCCATCAGTGAAACCGGGACAGGCCCCTACGAGCAGTACTTC
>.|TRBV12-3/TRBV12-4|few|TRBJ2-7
CASSLVIGDGGFGEQYF
TGTGCCAGCAGTTTAGTAATTGGGGATGGGGGTTTTGGCGAGCAGTACTTC
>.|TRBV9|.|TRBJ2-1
CASSVAGPGYWGYNEQFF
TGTGCCAGCAGCGTAGCTGGCCCCGGGTATTGGGGTTACAATGAGCAGTTCTTC
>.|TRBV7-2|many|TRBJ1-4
CASSTRGGEKLFF
TGTGCCAGCAGCACCAGGGGAGGAGAAAAACTGTTTTTT
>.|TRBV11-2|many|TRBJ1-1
CASSLGGTRTEAFF
TGTGCCAGCAGCTTAGGGGGCACAAGGACTGAAGCTTTCTTT
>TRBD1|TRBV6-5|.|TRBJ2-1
CASSYSGTGIGDEQFF
TGTGCCAGCAGTTACTCGGGGACAGGGATTGGCGATGAGCAGTTCTTC
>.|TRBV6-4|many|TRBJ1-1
CASSYRPNTEAFF
TGTGCCAGCAGCTACAGGCCGAACACTGAAGCTTTCTTT
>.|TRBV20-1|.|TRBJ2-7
CSARTSFLTYEQYF
TGCAGTGCTAGAACTAGCTTTCTAACATACGAGCAGTACTTC
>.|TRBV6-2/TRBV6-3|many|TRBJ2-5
CASSYSGETQYF
TGTGCCAGCAGTTACTCGGGAGAGACCCAGTACTTC
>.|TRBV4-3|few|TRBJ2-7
CASSQGGWDEQYF
TGCGCCAGCAGCCAGGGGGGTTGGGACGAGCAGTACTTC
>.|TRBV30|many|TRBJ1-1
CAWRRGGEVTEAFF
TGTGCCTGGAGGAGGGGGGGCGAGGTCACTGAAGCTTTCTTT
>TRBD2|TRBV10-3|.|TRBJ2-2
CAISNPWGLAGGTGELFF
TGTGCCATCTCAAATCCGTGGGGACTAGCGGGGGGAACCGGGGAGCTGTTTTTT
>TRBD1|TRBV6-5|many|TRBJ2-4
CASSQTGGVNIQYF
TGTGCCAGCAGCCAGACAGGGGGAGTCAACATTCAGTACTTC
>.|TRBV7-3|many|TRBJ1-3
CASSTNAGNTIYF
TGTGCCAGCAGCACTAATGCTGGAAACACCATATATTTT
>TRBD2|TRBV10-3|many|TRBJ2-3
CAISESPGLAVWDTDTQYF
TGTGCCATCAGTGAGTCCCCGGGGCTAGCGGTTTGGGACACAGATACGCAGTATTTT
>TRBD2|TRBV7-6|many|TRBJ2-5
CASSLSSGASGTQYF
TGTGCCAGCAGCTTATCTAGCGGGGCCTCGGGGACCCAGTACTTC
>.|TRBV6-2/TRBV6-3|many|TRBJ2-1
CASTARISEQFF
TGTGCCAGCACCGCCCGAATCAGTGAGCAGTTCTTC
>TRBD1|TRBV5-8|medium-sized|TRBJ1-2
CASSLDRGAGGYTF
TGTGCCAGCAGCTTGGACAGGGGCGCAGGAGGCTACACCTTC
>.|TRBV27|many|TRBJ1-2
CASSFRDRAYGYTF
TGTGCCAGCAGTTTTAGGGACCGGGCATATGGCTACACCTTC
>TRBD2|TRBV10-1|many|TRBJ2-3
CASSETSGGGDTQYF
TGCGCCAGCAGTGAGACTAGCGGGGGGGGTGATACGCAGTATTTT
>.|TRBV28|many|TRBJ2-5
CASSLGPWSPPAEDQETQYF
TGTGCCAGCAGTTTAGGTCCATGGTCACCACCCGCCGAAGATCAAGAGACCCAGTACTTC
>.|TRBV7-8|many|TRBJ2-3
CASSITRGKTDTQYF
TGTGCCAGCAGCATTACCCGCGGGAAAACAGATACGCAGTATTTT
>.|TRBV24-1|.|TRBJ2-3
CATSDTVGGSGTDTQYF
TGTGCCACCAGTGACACGGTGGGGGGCTCGGGCACAGATACGCAGTATTTT
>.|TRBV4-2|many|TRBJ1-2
CASSQRQGAGYTF
TGTGCCAGCAGCCAAAGGCAGGGTGCTGGCTACACCTTC
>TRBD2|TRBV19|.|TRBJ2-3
CASSYSGGGFTDTQYF
TGTGCCAGTAGTTATAGCGGGGGGGGATTCACAGATACGCAGTATTTT
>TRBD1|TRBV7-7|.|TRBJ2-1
CASSLALGGPYNEQFF
TGTGCTAGCAGCTTAGCTTTAGGGGGCCCCTACAATGAGCAGTTCTTC
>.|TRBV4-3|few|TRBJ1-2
CASSQDPGEGVGYTF
TGCGCCAGCAGCCAAGACCCCGGAGAAGGGGTCGGCTACACCTTC
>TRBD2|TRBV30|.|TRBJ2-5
CAWSASGGAAETQYF
TGTGCCTGGAGTGCGAGCGGGGGGGCAGCTGAGACCCAGTACTTC
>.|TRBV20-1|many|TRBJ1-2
CSARASTDGYTF
TGCAGTGCTAGGGCCTCTACAGATGGCTACACCTTC
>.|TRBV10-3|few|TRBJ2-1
CAISETWENNEQFF
TGTGCCATCAGTGAGACTTGGGAAAACAATGAGCAGTTCTTC
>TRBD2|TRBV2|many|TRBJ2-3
CASSGSSGSTDTQYF
TGTGCCAGCAGTGGGTCTAGCGGTAGCACAGATACGCAGTATTTT
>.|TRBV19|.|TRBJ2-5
CASSPHPGTAGGQETQYF
TGTGCCAGTAGTCCCCATCCCGGGACAGCTGGGGGGCAAGAGACCCAGTACTTC
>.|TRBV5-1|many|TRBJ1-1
CASSLAPEEEAFF
TGCGCCAGCAGCTTGGCCCCTGAGGAAGAAGCTTTCTTT